This T cell receptor beta chain was documented in a study of blood T cells in healthy people across ages. V shed 4 bases and J 4 bases; nucleotides not matched to a gene: 12. Germline CDR1 SGDLS, CDR2 YYNGEE. This CDR3 is 17 amino acids long. With a J-beta primer mix and a sample-barcoded 5' primer, a second PCR ran about 7 to 12 cycles. TCRdb recomputed calls from the 5' RACE reads with MiXCR, one row per CDR3 protein. The sample includes around 870,000 distinct CDR3 sequences, 25% to 35% seen only once; the top ten take roughly 17%. V is TRBV9 and J is TRBJ2-3, with 10 bases fitting TRBD2. This TCR came from an elderly woman in good health. Sequencing was carried out using blood. The CDR3 sequence is CASSPTGVAGGADTQYF. Here the CDR3 DNA reads TGTGCCAGCAGCCCTACCGGGGTAGCGGGGGGAGCAGATACGCAGTATTTT.